The 24 T cell receptor beta chains reported below all come from one sample, sequenced in a study of vaccination effects on CD4 cells after COVID-19. Measured with immunoSEQ multiplex PCR; TCRdb has only the in-frame clones, and not every one. The repertoire holds 50,000 to 60,000 clones, with more than 60% as singletons. What these receptors recognize is not known. Peptide-pool stimulation followed by sequencing identified expanded antigen-specific CD4+ clonotypes in the ViraFEST assay. The culture ran for around nine days, and then CD4+ T cells were isolated. Previously uninfected by SARS-CoV-2, the vaccine recipients also showed negative nucleocapsid antibodies. Source: CD4+ T cells from PBMCs cultured with SARS-CoV-2 spike peptides, taken before COVID-19 vaccination. Source of these receptors: a human donor who received a COVID-19 vaccine.

This chain joins TRBV28 and TRBJ2-4; tentatively, D is TRBD1 or TRBD2 (5 bases each). V was pared by 9 bases and J by 8 bases, with 8 bases between. Germline CDR1 reads MDHEN; CDR2 reads SYDVKM. There are 10 residues in the CDR3. The CDR3 spells CASMGDIQYF. In DNA, the CDR3 is TGTGCCAGTATGGGGGACATTCAGTACTTC.

V and J are TRBV18 and TRBJ2-2, with TRBD2 identical over 7 bases. CDR1 is KGHSH, CDR2 LQKENI, per germline. The CDR3 totals 17 residues. The V and J ends lost 2 bases and 0 bases, in that order; junction bases with no gene match: 6. The CDR3 spells CASSPETRGTNTGELFF. CDR3 in DNA: TGTGCCAGCTCACCAGAAACGCGGGGGACGAACACCGGGGAGCTGTTTTTT.

The chain joins TRBV6-2 or TRBV6-3 to TRBJ1-1; unclear D gene. The CDR3 length is 14 residues. The germline gives CDR1 MNHEY, CDR2 SVGEGT. V lost 4 bases and J 1 base, leaving 10 bases between the germline ends. CDR3 residues: CASSSPQRNTEAFF. CDR3 nucleotide sequence: TGTGCCAGCAGTTCGCCACAGAGGAACACTGAAGCTTTCTTT.

The CDR3 DNA reads TGTGCCAGCAGGAGGCCGGGACAGGGGACTCGAAATCAGCCCCAGCATTTT. It yields the protein CASRRPGQGTRNQPQHF. The genes are TRBV28 and TRBJ1-5, with 10 bases lining up with TRBD1. The CDR3 has 17 residues. Per germline, CDR1 MDHEN and CDR2 SYDVKM. After removal of 6 bases from V and 4 bases from J, the junction contained 12 bases not matched to a gene. The full variable domain, its missing parts supplied by reference TRBV28 and TRBJ1-5, is DVKVTQSSRYLVKRTGEKVFLECVQDMDHENMFWYRQDPGLGLRLIYFSYDVKMKEKGDIPEGYSVSREKKERFSLILESASTNQTSMYLCASRRPGQGTRNQPQHFGDGTRLSIL.

The chain employs TRBV30 and TRBJ1-2; the D gene is possibly TRBD1 (5 bases). The CDR3 has 11 amino acids. From germline, CDR1 is GTSNPN and CDR2 SVGIG (reference sequence). The V gene lost 5 bases and the J gene lost 7 bases, with 11 bases spanning the gap. The CDR3 DNA is TGTGCCTGGTGGTGGGGGTCTGGCTACACCTTC. Protein: CAWWWGSGYTF.

This clone was detected a few times. The V gene is TRBV2, the J gene TRBJ2-7; D may be TRBD2 (6 bases). CDR3 length: 14 residues. The V end lost 7 bases, the J end lost 3 bases, and 16 bases lay between the germline ends. Germline CDR1 and CDR2: SNHLY and FYNNEI. The CDR3 nucleotides read TGTGCCAGCAATCCTACTCGGGGGAACTACGAGCAGTACTTC. Its protein product is CASNPTRGNYEQYF.

The chain has TRBV5-1 and TRBJ1-2, with TRBD1 matching 9 bases. The CDR3 length is 15 residues. Germline V gene lookup returns CDR1 SGHRS and CDR2 YFSETQ. V shed 3 bases and J 4 bases; nucleotides not matched to a gene: 7. This CDR3 is CASSSGQGEGYGYTF. For the CDR3, the DNA is TGCGCCAGCAGCTCGGGACAGGGTGAGGGCTATGGCTACACCTTC.

The chain carries TRBV28 and TRBJ1-2; no reliable D call. The length of the CDR3 is 16 residues. Trimming removed 4 bases at V and 0 bases at J, with 15 bases between. CDR1 and CDR2 from the germline V gene are MDHEN and SYDVKM. CDR3 sequence (DNA): TGTGCCAGCAGTTCCCGACGCACGGATACTAACTATGGCTACACCTTC. It specifies CASSSRRTDTNYGYTF.

V and J are TRBV18 and TRBJ1-2; TRBD1 matches 9 bases. Germline V gives CDR1 KGHSH, CDR2 LQKENI. The CDR3 runs to 15 residues. V lost 3 bases to trimming and J lost 6 bases; unmatched junction nucleotides: 8. Here the CDR3 DNA reads TGTGCCAGCTCACCCCCGGGACAGGGAGGAAATGGCTACACCTTC. Translated, it gives CASSPPGQGGNGYTF.

This clone appeared a few times. The V gene is TRBV7-8, the J gene TRBJ1-6; D remains unclear. Germline values: CDR1 SGHVS, CDR2 FQNEAQ. Between the trimmed V and J ends, which lost 0 bases and 5 bases, there was a span of 14 bases. CDR3 length equals 17 residues. The CDR3, as DNA: TGTGCCAGCAGCTTAGCAGGCCGCGTTTGGGATAATTCACCCCTCCACTTT. Protein: CASSLAGRVWDNSPLHF.

Only one count was recorded for this clone. The chain is built from TRBV12-3 or TRBV12-4 and TRBJ2-7; no definite D call. Trimming stripped 1 base from V and 6 bases from J, with 4 bases between. The CDR3 is 11 amino acids. The CDR3 loop reads CASSLGPEQYF. Written as DNA, the CDR3 is TGTGCCAGCAGTTTAGGTCCCGAGCAGTACTTC.

The V gene is TRBV12-5, the J gene TRBJ1-1; the D gene is possibly TRBD1 (6 bases). The V end lost 2 bases, the J end lost 1 base, and 14 bases lay between the germline ends. This CDR3 region has 16 residues. Per germline, CDR1 LGHNT and CDR2 FRNRAP. The CDR3 DNA reads TGTGCTAGTGGTTTGCTCGTCACCAGGGGGAACACTGAAGCTTTCTTT. As protein: CASGLLVTRGNTEAFF.

This rearrangement joins TRBV19 to TRBJ2-2, with TRBD1 matching 10 bases. The CDR3 has 15 residues. V dropped 6 bases and J dropped 3; count of bases not matched to a gene: 4. CDR1 and CDR2 (germline): LNHDA, SQIVND (reference sequence). CDR3 residues: CASSRTGGYTGELFF. In DNA form, the CDR3 reads TGTGCCAGTAGCCGGACAGGGGGGTACACCGGGGAGCTGTTTTTT.

The chain employs TRBV10-3 and TRBJ1-5; D is uncertain. The germline V gene has CDR1 ENHRY and CDR2 SYGVKD. The V end was cut by 6 bases, the J end by 0 bases, with 9 bases between. CDR3 length: 14 residues. CDR3 amino acids: CAIRGSNSNQPQHF. The CDR3, as DNA: TGTGCCATCAGGGGAAGTAATAGCAATCAGCCCCAGCATTTT.

This clone occurred a few times. This sequence joins TRBV28 and TRBJ1-2; the D gene is possibly TRBD1 (5 bases). V dropped 3 bases and J dropped 3 bases, with 5 bases sitting between them. In germline, CDR1 is MDHEN, CDR2 SYDVKM. The length of the CDR3 is 12 residues. In DNA form, the CDR3 reads TGTGCCAGCAGTTTCAGGGACTATGGCTACACCTTC. Protein product: CASSFRDYGYTF.

This rearrangement joins TRBV3-1 (or the pseudogene TRBV3-2) to TRBJ1-1, with D perhaps matching TRBD1 (5 bases). V lost 6 bases to trimming and J lost 0 bases, with 11 bases between them. Per germline, CDR1 LGHDT and CDR2 YNNKEL (reference sequence). This CDR3 has 14 residues. In DNA, the CDR3 is TGTGCCAGCAGGTCTGCAGGGATGAACACTGAAGCTTTCTTT. Amino acid sequence: CASRSAGMNTEAFF.

The V gene is TRBV30, the J gene TRBJ1-5; D is uncertain. V was trimmed by 1 base and J by 7 bases, leaving 11 bases between them. The length of the CDR3 is 13 residues. In germline, CDR1 is GTSNPN, CDR2 SVGIG (reference sequence). Written as DNA, the CDR3 is TGTGCCTGGAGTGCGACGGGTTGGCAGCCCCAGCATTTT. Protein: CAWSATGWQPQHF.

In this sample, this clone turned up a few times. V usage is TRBV4-3 and J usage is TRBJ1-1; D possibly corresponds to TRBD1 (5 bases). Trimming stripped 0 bases from V and 3 bases from J, with 8 bases between. From germline, CDR1 is LGHNA and CDR2 YSLEER. The CDR3 is 14 amino acids. The CDR3 here is CASSQEKGYTEAFF. The DNA of the CDR3 is TGCGCCAGCAGCCAAGAAAAGGGGTACACTGAAGCTTTCTTT.

This sequence joins TRBV6-6 and TRBJ1-2, with a tentative D call TRBD1 (5 bases). Germline-derived CDR1 and CDR2 are MNHNY and SVGAGI (reference sequence). Trimming took 4 bases from V and 1 from J, leaving 7 bases between them. The CDR3 runs 13 residues. This chain's CDR3 is CASSSDSNYGYTF. The CDR3 region has the DNA TGTGCCAGCAGTTCTGACAGTAACTATGGCTACACCTTC.

This chain links TRBV19 with TRBJ2-5; the D is unclear. Germline loops: CDR1 LNHDA, CDR2 SQIVND (reference sequence). Trimming took off 5 bases at V and 10 bases at J, with 26 bases between the two ends. This CDR3 region has 16 residues. The CDR3 DNA is TGTGCCAGTAGTCCCAGACACCGCCTGGCCAAAGTGGACCAGTACTTC. It translates to CASSPRHRLAKVDQYF.

V and J are TRBV6-5 and TRBJ2-6; 7 bases agree with TRBD1. The CDR3 covers 14 residues. The germline V gene encodes CDR1 MNHEY and CDR2 SVGAGI. J was trimmed by 12 bases and V by 5 bases; bases with no gene match: 10. The CDR3 DNA follows: TGTGCCAGCAGTCGGACAGGATTCGTTAGCGTCCTGACTTTC. Its translation: CASSRTGFVSVLTF.

This chain joins TRBV6-5 and TRBJ2-1; D gene uncertain. The germline V gene encodes CDR1 MNHEY and CDR2 SVGAGI. This CDR3 has 11 residues. Trimming took off 5 bases at V and 9 bases at J, with 8 bases between the two ends. This CDR3 is CASSTFGEQFF. The CDR3 DNA sequence: TGTGCCAGCAGTACTTTCGGTGAGCAGTTCTTC.

V gene TRBV2 combines with J gene TRBJ1-5; 9 bases agree with TRBD1. This CDR3 has 13 amino acids. The germline CDR1 and CDR2 sequences are SNHLY and FYNNEI. Trimming removed 10 bases from V and 7 bases from J; junction bases left unmatched: 8. The DNA of the CDR3 is TGTGCCACCGGACAGGGGAGGACCCAGCCCCAGCATTTT. Translation gives CATGQGRTQPQHF.

The sample holds one count of this clone. The chain employs TRBV7-2 and TRBJ2-3; 8 bases agree with TRBD2. Germline loops: CDR1 SGHTA, CDR2 FQGNSA. This CDR3 is 19 amino acids long. Trimming at V came to 0 bases and at J to 4 bases, leaving 15 bases not matched to a gene. The CDR3 protein is CASSLAIIVRTSYPDTQYF. DNA of the CDR3: TGTGCCAGCAGCTTAGCTATTATTGTCCGGACTAGCTACCCAGATACGCAGTATTTT.